These 16 T cell receptor beta chains originate from one sample sequenced in a study of cytomegalovirus exposure and HLA in healthy donors. Primers: 60 Vbeta forward and 13 Jbeta reverse. Measured with immunoSEQ multiplex PCR; TCRdb has only the in-frame clones, and not every one. The table lists over 150,000 clones, about four fifths of them singletons. Sequenced sample: PBMCs. The source of these receptors is a man between 25 and 39 years old in good health and CMV-seropositive.

This clone was counted between two and nine times. The chain has TRBV7-2 and TRBJ2-7, with 16 bases that match TRBD2. Trimming cost V 3 bases and J 6 bases; bases outside gene matches: 8. CDR1 and CDR2 from the germline V gene are SGHTA and FQGNSA. The CDR3 consists of 17 residues. The CDR3 sequence is CASSFAGTSGREREQYF. CDR3 bases: TGTGCCAGCAGCTTCGCCGGGACTAGCGGGAGGGAGCGCGAGCAGTACTTC.

The chain is built from TRBV10-3 and TRBJ2-7; no clear D gene. V was clipped by 4 bases and J by 0 bases, with 7 bases between them. The CDR3 consists of 13 residues. Germline V gene data show CDR1 as ENHRY and CDR2 as SYGVKD. The CDR3 coding sequence is TGTGCCATCAGTGGTCTCCTCTCCTACGAGCAGTACTTC. The encoded protein is CAISGLLSYEQYF.

About this clone itself: At one end the junction does not follow the germline gene, possibly because of a read error. The sample holds other DNA sequences that translate to the same CDR3. This rearrangement joins TRBV7-9 to TRBJ1-2; no clear D gene. The CDR3 has 12 amino acids. Germline values: CDR1 SEHNR, CDR2 FQNEAQ (reference sequence). For the CDR3, the DNA is TGTTCCAGCAGCTTAGGAGGCAGTGGCTACACCTTC. Translated: CSSSLGGSGYTF.

The V gene is TRBV9, the J gene TRBJ1-2, with D perhaps TRBD1 (5 bases). Germline CDR1 is SGDLS and CDR2 is YYNGEE. There are 15 residues in the CDR3. Trimming took off 0 bases at V and 2 bases at J, with 11 bases between the two ends. The CDR3 nucleotides are TGTGCCAGCAGCGTAGCGGACACTCCCAACTATGGCTACACCTTC. Protein: CASSVADTPNYGYTF.

The rearrangement links TRBV29-1 to TRBJ2-1, with TRBD2 matching 7 bases. The CDR3 contains 14 residues. Germline CDR1 SQVTM, CDR2 ANQGSEA. J gave up 6 bases and V 4 bases, and 9 bases lay outside the gene matches. Here the CDR3 DNA reads TGCAGCGTTGGATCCCAGCGGGAAGCCAATGAGCAGTTCTTC. Translating it yields CSVGSQREANEQFF.

The chain joins TRBV6-5 to TRBJ2-5; D is possibly TRBD1 (5 bases). The CDR3 runs 15 residues. The germline gives CDR1 MNHEY, CDR2 SVGAGI. V was pared by 2 bases and J by 5 bases, with 15 bases between. The CDR3, as DNA: TGTGCCAGCAGTTACGGTTTAGGGGATGGGGAGACCCAGTACTTC. Residues: CASSYGLGDGETQYF.

The V call is TRBV28, the J call TRBJ1-5; D gene unclear. Per germline, CDR1 MDHEN and CDR2 SYDVKM. The V and J ends lost 3 bases and 7 bases respectively, with 13 bases between them. CDR3 length: 14 amino acids. CDR3 protein: CASSFISSAQPQHF. The CDR3 DNA reads as TGTGCCAGCAGTTTTATCTCCAGTGCCCAGCCCCAGCATTTT.

The rearrangement uses TRBV5-4 and TRBJ2-7; 14 nucleotides line up with TRBD2. The germline CDR1 and CDR2 sequences are SGHNT and YYREEE (reference sequence). There are 16 residues in the CDR3. V lost 4 bases to trimming and J lost 9 bases; unmatched junction nucleotides: 12. CDR3 region: CASSPGLAGVDSGQYF. The DNA of the CDR3 is TGTGCCAGCAGCCCGGGACTAGCGGGAGTCGATTCGGGGCAGTACTTC.

The chain couples TRBV19 to TRBJ1-1, with 7 positions matching TRBD1. The germline V gene encodes CDR1 LNHDA and CDR2 SQIVND (reference sequence). The CDR3 sequence is 15 residues long. Germline trimming cut 6 bases from V and 0 bases from J; bases unmatched to any gene: 7. The CDR3 sequence is CASRGQPNMNTEAFF. Here the CDR3 DNA reads TGTGCCAGTAGGGGACAGCCCAACATGAACACTGAAGCTTTCTTT.

V is TRBV7-2 and J is TRBJ2-7; 8 nucleotides agree with TRBD1. Germline-derived CDR1 and CDR2 are SGHTA and FQGNSA. The trim removed 2 bases at V and 4 bases at J, leaving 7 bases unmatched. The CDR3 loop spans 15 amino acids. The CDR3 reads CASSLIGQGIYEQYF. In DNA form, the CDR3 reads TGTGCCAGCAGCTTAATAGGACAGGGTATATACGAGCAGTACTTC.

The rearrangement links TRBV27 to TRBJ2-1; TRBD2 matches 13 bases. The CDR3 length is 18 residues. With V trimmed by 0 bases and J by 6 bases, 8 bases remained unmatched. Germline CDR1 and CDR2: MNHEY and SMNVEV (reference sequence). The CDR3 region is CASSLSRTSGRRANEQFF. The CDR3 DNA is TGTGCCAGCAGTTTATCTCGGACTAGCGGGAGACGTGCCAATGAGCAGTTCTTC.

The chain couples TRBV5-1 to TRBJ1-1; D may be TRBD1 (5 bases). Between the trimmed V and J ends, which lost 1 base and 5 bases, there was a span of 15 bases. The CDR3 is 15 amino acids. Germline-derived CDR1 and CDR2 are SGHRS and YFSETQ. The CDR3 DNA reads as TGCGCCAGCAGCTTGAGAGTTGGGGGGGGAACTGAAGCTTTCTTT. Protein: CASSLRVGGGTEAFF. Filled out from reference TRBV5-1 and TRBJ1-1, the complete variable domain reads KAGVTQTPRYLIKTRGQQVTLSCSPISGHRSVSWYQQTPGQGLQFLFEYFSETQRNKGNFPGRFSGRQFSNSRSEMNVSTLELGDSALYLCASSLRVGGGTEAFFGQGTRLTVV.

This clone was counted between two and nine times. The V and J genes are TRBV27 and TRBJ2-2, with D possibly TRBD2 on 6 matching bases. Per germline, CDR1 MNHEY and CDR2 SMNVEV (reference sequence). V was clipped by 3 bases and J by 5 bases, with 10 bases between them. This CDR3 has 14 residues. The CDR3 loop is CASSFLRGTGELFF. In DNA form, the CDR3 reads TGTGCCAGCAGTTTTCTTCGGGGGACCGGGGAGCTGTTTTTT.

The CDR3 coding sequence is TGTGCCAGCAGCTTAGGTTCGGGGGTGGGGGTGGAAGCTTTCTTT. Protein product: CASSLGSGVGVEAFF. The gene calls are TRBV7-8 and TRBJ1-1; a weak D match, TRBD1 (5 bases). Germline CDR1 SGHVS, CDR2 FQNEAQ. Trimming left V 1 base short and J 8 bases short, with 17 bases between. There are 15 residues in the CDR3.

This chain joins TRBV30 and TRBJ2-7, with D tentatively TRBD1 (6 bases). CDR3 length: 17 residues. The germline CDR1 and CDR2 sequences are GTSNPN and SVGIG (reference sequence). Trimming took off 0 bases at V and 2 bases at J, with 20 bases between the two ends. DNA of the CDR3: TGTGCCTGGAGTGTAAAATGGGACACCATCCGCCCCTACGAGCAGTACTTC. Its translation: CAWSVKWDTIRPYEQYF.

The V and J genes are TRBV4-2 and TRBJ2-7; 7 bases are a match to TRBD1. The CDR3 sequence is 16 residues long. The V gene's germline CDR1 is LGHNA and CDR2 YNFKEQ. The V and J ends lost 4 bases and 0 bases, in that order; junction bases with no gene match: 9. In DNA, the CDR3 is TGTGCCAGCAGCCCGGCCTTGACAGGGACCTCCTACGAGCAGTACTTC. Its translation: CASSPALTGTSYEQYF.